This is a list of T cell receptor beta chains from one sample in a study of T-cell memory formation after mild COVID-19. A single record per CDR3 protein comes from TCRdb applying MiXCR to the 5' RACE reads. The table lists some 320,000 distinct CDR3 sequences, approximately 15% of them singletons. Specimen: PBMCs or a T cell subset sorted from them (not recorded which). The origin of the receptors is a man younger than 35 who had mild COVID-19 (a few samples of this study predate the infection). Cell type and time point are not known. CDR3s include the opening cysteine and the closing phenylalanine or tryptophan. A D gene is named only where the DNA matches it firmly. Some rows mark clone size as missing; the rest say once, few, many or name a class of expanded clone.

V	D	J	size	CDR3	DNA
TRBV20-1	NA	TRBJ1-1	few	CSASGAWTEAFF	TGCAGTGCTTCGGGGGCTTGGACTGAAGCTTTCTTT
TRBV3-1	TRBD1	TRBJ1-1	NA	CASRPKEPQGRDTEAFF	TGTGCCAGCAGACCAAAGGAACCACAGGGGCGGGACACTGAAGCTTTCTTT
TRBV5-5	NA	TRBJ1-1	few	CASFSYGQASRAEAFF	TGTGCCAGCTTCTCCTATGGGCAGGCGTCGAGGGCTGAAGCTTTCTTT
TRBV9	TRBD2	TRBJ2-1	few	CASSLGILVASGSATDEQFF	TGTGCCAGCAGTCTCGGGATATTGGTGGCTAGCGGGTCTGCTACGGATGAGCAGTTCTTC
TRBV12-3/TRBV12-4	TRBD2	TRBJ2-1	few	CASSTILAGGSNEQFF	TGTGCCAGCAGTACCATCCTAGCGGGGGGGTCCAATGAGCAGTTCTTC
TRBV6-5	NA	TRBJ2-7	few	CASSYSRSYEQYF	TGTGCCAGCAGTTACTCTCGCTCCTACGAGCAGTACTTC
TRBV7-3	NA	TRBJ2-3	few	CASSHSAGGTDTQYF	TGTGCCAGCAGCCATTCGGCAGGGGGCACAGATACGCAGTATTTT
TRBV15	NA	TRBJ2-5	few	CATSMAQENPRGETQYF	TGTGCCACCAGCATGGCCCAAGAGAACCCGAGGGGGGAGACCCAGTACTTC
TRBV19	NA	TRBJ2-1	once	CATGVGQGSVYEQFF	TGTGCCACCGGTGTCGGCCAGGGATCTGTTTATGAGCAGTTCTTC
TRBV11-2	NA	TRBJ2-1	few	CASSSGRGYNEQFF	TGTGCCAGCAGCTCGGGCAGGGGATACAATGAGCAGTTCTTC
TRBV5-5	TRBD2	TRBJ2-7	NA	CASSSGTSGPYEQYF	TGTGCCAGCAGCTCCGGGACTAGCGGACCGTACGAGCAGTACTTC
TRBV7-8	NA	TRBJ2-3	few	CASRKGGSTDTQYF	TGTGCCAGCAGGAAAGGGGGTAGCACAGATACGCAGTATTTT
TRBV12-3/TRBV12-4	TRBD2	TRBJ2-2	few	CASSPRTSGGLWTGELFF	TGTGCCAGCAGCCCCAGGACTAGCGGGGGGCTATGGACCGGGGAGCTGTTTTTT
TRBV4-1	NA	TRBJ2-3	NA	CASSQVPPRGPPDTQYF	TGCGCCAGCAGCCAAGTCCCCCCGAGGGGCCCGCCCGATACGCAGTATTTT
TRBV3-1	TRBD2	TRBJ2-1	NA	CASSQDGGGVRQFF	TGTGCCAGCAGCCAAGATGGCGGGGGGGTTCGGCAGTTCTTC
TRBV6-2/TRBV6-3	NA	TRBJ2-7	NA	CASTTRGWTYEQYF	TGTGCCAGCACCACGAGGGGGTGGACCTACGAGCAGTACTTC
TRBV6-5	NA	TRBJ1-3	few	CASSALRFSGNTIYF	TGTGCCAGCAGTGCCCTTCGGTTTTCTGGAAACACCATATATTTT
TRBV6-1	NA	TRBJ1-5	NA	CASSDWGYSNQPQHF	TGTGCCAGCAGTGATTGGGGATATAGCAATCAGCCCCAGCATTTT
TRBV3-1	TRBD2	TRBJ2-3	few	CASSQGMLAGGSGTQYF	TGTGCCAGCAGCCAAGGGATGCTAGCGGGGGGATCAGGTACGCAGTATTTT
TRBV6-2/TRBV6-3	NA	TRBJ1-2	few	CASARGADYGYTF	TGTGCCAGCGCTCGGGGCGCCGACTATGGCTACACCTTC
TRBV6-5	NA	TRBJ1-1	few	CASSYSIGPALTEAFF	TGTGCCAGCAGTTACTCGATAGGCCCTGCGCTCACTGAAGCTTTCTTT
TRBV7-6	TRBD2	TRBJ2-5	NA	CASSLTTSGGEETQYF	TGTGCCAGCAGCTTGACGACTAGCGGGGGGGAAGAGACCCAGTACTTC
TRBV29-1	NA	TRBJ2-1	few	CSVGGVASGVF	TGCAGCGTGGGCGGGGTGGCATCGGGAGTCTTC
TRBV7-8	NA	TRBJ2-3	NA	CASSLMASTDTQYF	TGTGCCAGCAGCTTAATGGCTAGCACAGATACGCAGTATTTT
TRBV4-3	TRBD1	TRBJ2-4	NA	CASSQGQKNIQYF	TGCGCCAGCAGCCAGGGACAGAAAAACATTCAGTACTTC
TRBV27	TRBD2	TRBJ2-3	many	CASSRSSGGVSDTQYF	TGTGCCAGCAGCCGGAGTAGCGGGGGGGTTTCAGATACGCAGTATTTT
TRBV7-2	NA	TRBJ2-3	NA	CASSLTWVGDTQYF	TGTGCCAGCAGCTTAACATGGGTGGGAGATACGCAGTATTTT
TRBV4-1	NA	TRBJ2-2	NA	CASSHPGAGGELFF	TGCGCCAGCAGCCACCCAGGGGCGGGCGGGGAGCTGTTTTTT
TRBV5-1	NA	TRBJ2-7	many	CASSLWSLPRDSDYEQYF	TGCGCCAGCAGCTTGTGGAGTCTCCCCCGGGACTCGGACTACGAGCAGTACTTC
TRBV12-3/TRBV12-4	NA	TRBJ1-1	few	CASRISRWAFF	TGTGCCAGCAGGATATCCCGGTGGGCTTTCTTT
TRBV7-2	NA	TRBJ2-3	many	CASSLYTDTQYF	TGTGCCAGCAGCCTATACACAGATACGCAGTATTTT
TRBV10-3	NA	TRBJ2-1	NA	CAIQFAGRTNNEQFF	TGTGCCATCCAGTTTGCCGGACGGACCAACAATGAGCAGTTCTTC
TRBV18	NA	TRBJ1-2	few	CASSPVGTLYGYTF	TGTGCCAGCTCACCAGTAGGGACCCTCTATGGCTACACCTTC
TRBV4-3	NA	TRBJ1-1	few	CASSQEGPGRGTEAFF	TGCGCCAGCAGCCAAGAAGGGCCCGGGCGCGGCACTGAAGCTTTCTTT
TRBV7-9	TRBD1	TRBJ1-1	NA	CASSSAIPGQGDDRVFF	TGTGCCAGCAGCTCTGCTATTCCGGGACAGGGGGACGATCGGGTTTTCTTT
TRBV7-2	NA	TRBJ2-1	NA	CASSLADQGGNEQFF	TGTGCCAGCAGCTTAGCGGACCAGGGGGGGAATGAGCAGTTCTTC
TRBV5-6	NA	TRBJ1-1	NA	CASSFRFRVINTEAFF	TGTGCCAGCAGCTTCAGATTTCGAGTTATCAACACTGAAGCTTTCTTT
TRBV6-6	NA	TRBJ1-5	NA	CASSYEGQHNQPQHF	TGTGCCAGCAGTTACGAAGGACAGCACAATCAGCCCCAGCATTTT
TRBV20-1	TRBD2	TRBJ2-3	NA	CSARGGSGGITDTQYF	TGCAGTGCTAGAGGAGGTAGCGGGGGAATCACAGATACGCAGTATTTT
TRBV2	NA	TRBJ2-5	NA	CASSSLAQGTQYF	TGTGCCAGCAGTTCCTTAGCCCAGGGGACCCAGTACTTC
TRBV7-3	NA	TRBJ2-5	many	CASSFAQTETQYF	TGTGCCAGCAGCTTTGCGCAGACGGAGACCCAGTACTTC
TRBV25-1	NA	TRBJ1-1	NA	CASSNRAGTEAFF	TGTGCCAGCAGCAACAGGGCGGGCACTGAAGCTTTCTTT
TRBV7-9	TRBD1	TRBJ2-5	few	CASSPRDRGRETQYF	TGTGCCAGCAGCCCCCGGGACAGGGGGCGGGAGACCCAGTACTTC
TRBV2	NA	TRBJ2-5	few	CASSEGAQYF	TGTGCCAGCAGTGAAGGGGCCCAGTACTTC
TRBV5-1	TRBD1	TRBJ2-3	few	CASSPRGQADTQYF	TGCGCCAGCAGCCCCAGGGGGCAGGCAGATACGCAGTATTTT
TRBV12-3/TRBV12-4	TRBD1	TRBJ1-1	few	CASSPWTGDTEAFF	TGTGCCAGCAGTCCGTGGACAGGGGACACTGAAGCTTTCTTT